The clone carrying this TCR beta chain has just a few counts. TCRdb analysed the 5' RACE reads with MiXCR anew, one entry per CDR3 protein. The sample has approximately 64,000 distinct CDR3 sequences, over 15% seen once. The sample comes from a study of HIV-infected patients and healthy controls. CDR3 length equals 19 residues. Germline CDR1 KGHSH, CDR2 LQKENI. Germline trimming cut 2 bases from V and 3 bases from J; bases unmatched to any gene: 12. The rearrangement uses TRBV18 and TRBJ2-5, with TRBD2 identical over 13 bases. The TCR comes from a human donor in good health. Specimen: CD4+ T cells from blood. The chain's CDR3 is CASSPIFPYGLAGEETQYF. For the CDR3, the DNA is TGTGCCAGCTCACCAATCTTCCCTTACGGACTAGCGGGAGAAGAGACCCAGTACTTC.